A single sample gave rise to the 20 T cell receptor beta chains below, sequenced in a study of blood T cell repertoires in COVID-19. Generated by immunoSEQ multiplex PCR, the TCRdb table keeps only in-frame clones and is missing some. The sample holds some 130,000 clones; 84% are singletons and the top ten take more than 10%. The sequencing input was peripheral blood. The origin of the receptors is a human donor in a cohort sampled during active COVID-19.

This chain joins TRBV7-8 and TRBJ2-1; D is ambiguous. The germline V gene encodes CDR1 SGHVS and CDR2 FQNEAQ. The CDR3 is 12 amino acids. Trimming cost V 5 bases and J 9 bases, with 11 bases left between them. The DNA for the CDR3 is TGTGCCAGCAGCCCTAGTGTCGGTGAGCAGTTCTTC. Amino acids: CASSPSVGEQFF.

A single count supports this clone. The genes are TRBV7-6 and TRBJ2-3; weak D call: TRBD2 (7 bases). The V end was cut by 2 bases, the J end by 2 bases, with 23 bases between. Germline V gene lookup returns CDR1 SGHVS and CDR2 FNYEAQ. The CDR3 runs to 19 residues. The CDR3 protein is CASSLIGEGTKIYTDTQYF. As DNA, the CDR3 is TGTGCCAGCAGCTTAATTGGGGAGGGGACAAAAATTTACACAGATACGCAGTATTTT. Using reference TRBV7-6 and TRBJ2-3 for the parts outside the CDR3, the full variable domain is GAGVSQSPRYKVTKRGQDVALRCDPISGHVSLYWYRQALGQGPEFLTYFNYEAQQDKSGLPNDRFSAERPEGSISTLTIQRTEQRDSAMYRCASSLIGEGTKIYTDTQYFGPGTRLTVL.

This clone was seen once. J is TRBJ2-1 and V is TRBV12-3 or TRBV12-4; D is perhaps TRBD1 (6 bases). The ends were cut back, 4 bases at V and 12 bases at J, with 13 bases in the middle. This CDR3 is 12 amino acids long. In DNA, the CDR3 is TGTGCCAGCAGTTCGGCCAGGGGTGGGCAGTTCTTC. Its translation is CASSSARGGQFF.

The chain uses TRBV2 and TRBJ2-7; TRBD2 matches at 12 bases. Germline CDR1 SNHLY, CDR2 FYNNEI. The ends lost 5 bases at V and 2 bases at J; junction bases unmatched: 4. CDR3 size: 15 residues. The CDR3 sequence: CASSRLAGEPYEQYF. The CDR3 DNA sequence: TGTGCCAGCAGTAGACTAGCGGGGGAACCCTACGAGCAGTACTTC. Looking up the rest from reference TRBV2 and TRBJ2-7 gives the full variable domain: EPEVTQTPSHQVTQMGQEVILRCVPISNHLYFYWYRQILGQKVEFLVSFYNNEISEKSEIFDDQFSVERPDGSNFTLKIRSTKLEDSAMYFCASSRLAGEPYEQYFGPGTRLTVT.

This chain links TRBV5-6 with TRBJ2-3; 13 bases agree with TRBD2. The V and J ends lost 4 bases and 2 bases, in that order; junction bases with no gene match: 7. The CDR3 has 17 amino acids. Per germline, CDR1 SGHDT and CDR2 YYEEEE. CDR3 DNA sequence: TGTGCCAGCAGCGCCGTAGGGACTAGCGGGGCCACAGATACGCAGTATTTT. Protein product: CASSAVGTSGATDTQYF.

This rearrangement joins TRBV6-5 to TRBJ2-7; D perhaps matches TRBD1 (6 bases). CDR3 length: 14 residues. V shed 2 bases and J shed 2 bases, with 10 bases lying between them. Germline V gene lookup returns CDR1 MNHEY and CDR2 SVGAGI. In DNA form, the CDR3 reads TGTGCCAGCAGTTACACGGGACAACCCTACGAGCAGTACTTC. Translation: CASSYTGQPYEQYF.

V usage is TRBV7-9 and J usage is TRBJ2-2, with TRBD2 matching over 15 bases. V was clipped by 8 bases and J by 2 bases; unmatched bases: 9. CDR1 is SEHNR and CDR2 is FQNEAQ in the germline V gene (reference sequence). The CDR3 contains 18 residues. CDR3 protein: CASPGLAGGSLNTGELFF. In DNA form, the CDR3 reads TGTGCCAGCCCGGGACTAGCGGGGGGCTCCCTCAACACCGGGGAGCTGTTTTTT.

The genes are TRBV7-9 and TRBJ1-1; maybe TRBD1 (6 bases). Germline V gene sequence: CDR1 SEHNR, CDR2 FQNEAQ (reference sequence). The CDR3 is made up of 13 amino acids. CDR3 coding DNA: TGTGCTACAAACAGGGACATGAACACTGAAGCTTTCTTT. It codes for CATNRDMNTEAFF.

The V gene is TRBV5-1, the J gene TRBJ2-1; the match to TRBD2 covers 11 bases. From germline, CDR1 is SGHRS and CDR2 YFSETQ. The length of the CDR3 is 16 residues. J gave up 9 bases and V 3 bases, and 11 bases lay outside the gene matches. The CDR3 coding sequence is TGCGCCAGCAGCTGGCTCGATAGCGGGGGGGCGCGTGAGCAGTTCTTC. It specifies CASSWLDSGGAREQFF.

The chain recombines TRBV12-5 with TRBJ1-6; D uncertain. Germline V gene sequence: CDR1 LGHNT, CDR2 FRNRAP. V was shortened by 5 bases and J by 10 bases, with 9 bases between the two germline ends. CDR3 length: 12 residues. The DNA for the CDR3 is TGTGCTAGTGGTAGCCCAGGATCACCCCTCCACTTT. Translated: CASGSPGSPLHF. Combining the CDR3 with reference TRBV12-5 and TRBJ1-6 gives the whole variable domain DARVTQTPRHKVTEMGQEVTMRCQPILGHNTVFWYRQTMMQGLELLAYFRNRAPLDDSGMPKDRFSAEMPDATLATLKIQPSEPRDSAVYFCASGSPGSPLHFGNGTRLTVT.

This chain uses TRBV5-1 with TRBJ1-1; no clear D. Per germline, CDR1 SGHRS and CDR2 YFSETQ. The V end lost 3 bases, the J end lost 5 bases, and 14 bases lay between the germline ends. The CDR3 loop spans 14 amino acids. The CDR3 DNA reads as TGCGCCAGCAGCTGGAGAGCGGATGGGACTGAAGCTTTCTTT. The encoded protein is CASSWRADGTEAFF.

The chain uses TRBV4-1 and TRBJ2-3; TRBD2 agrees at 8 bases. CDR3 length equals 18 residues. The germline V gene encodes CDR1 MGHRA and CDR2 YSYEKL. Losses at the gene ends were 0 bases for V and 1 base for J; bases not matched to a gene: 9. The CDR3 region has the DNA TGCGCCAGCAGCCAAGAAGGGCGGGGGGCTTATCGCACAGATACGCAGTATTTT. It yields the protein CASSQEGRGAYRTDTQYF.

The chain combines TRBV28 with TRBJ1-2, with TRBD1 matching 9 bases. Germline loops: CDR1 MDHEN, CDR2 SYDVKM. The V segment lost 4 bases and the J segment 4 bases; nucleotides outside the gene matches: 13. This CDR3 region has 17 residues. CDR3 loop: CASSSSSLGTGRYGYTF. The CDR3 nucleotides are TGTGCCAGCAGTTCCTCATCCCTCGGGACAGGGCGCTATGGCTACACCTTC.

This clone has just one count. The chain has TRBV2 and TRBJ2-7, with D possibly matching TRBD1 (6 bases). V lost 3 bases to trimming and J lost 9 bases, with 21 bases between them. The germline V gene has CDR1 SNHLY and CDR2 FYNNEI. There are 15 residues in the CDR3. CDR3 coding DNA: TGTGCCAGCAGTGAGATGACAGGACCTCGAATTGGGCAGTACTTC. This sequence encodes CASSEMTGPRIGQYF.

The V gene is TRBV4-1, the J gene TRBJ2-7; D remains unclear. Germline V lookup: CDR1 MGHRA, CDR2 YSYEKL. CDR3 length: 13 amino acids. The V end was cut by 4 bases, the J end by 2 bases, with 9 bases between. In DNA, the CDR3 is TGCGCCAGCAGCCGCCGACTCGCCTACGAGCAGTACTTC. It yields the protein CASSRRLAYEQYF.

This clone was observed once. The V and J genes are TRBV2 and TRBJ1-2; no definite D call. This CDR3 has 15 amino acids. In germline, CDR1 is SNHLY, CDR2 FYNNEI. The V gene lost 3 bases and the J gene lost 1 base, with 12 bases spanning the gap. The CDR3 coding sequence is TGTGCCAGCAGTGAGCGTCCCATTGATAACTATGGCTACACCTTC. Translating gives CASSERPIDNYGYTF.

This chain joins TRBV5-1 and TRBJ1-4, with 7 bases lining up with TRBD1. V trimming: 4 bases; J trimming: 9 bases; junction bases outside the gene matches: 12. The CDR3 consists of 15 residues. In germline, CDR1 is SGHRS, CDR2 YFSETQ. The CDR3 DNA follows: TGCGCCAGCAGCCAAGGGGCAGGGGGGAGGCAAAAACTGTTTTTT. Translated, it gives CASSQGAGGRQKLFF.

The CDR3 DNA reads as TGTGCCAGCAGCTTCCGGACTAGCGGTATCGGCACAGATACGCAGTATTTT. Translated: CASSFRTSGIGTDTQYF. V gene TRBV3-1 (or the pseudogene TRBV3-2) combines with J gene TRBJ2-3; 10 positions agree with TRBD2. V lost 5 bases and J lost 1; bases outside the gene matches: 9. CDR3 length equals 17 residues. From germline, CDR1 is LGHDT and CDR2 YNNKEL (reference sequence).

The chain's CDR3 is CASSFFSTGQAYEQYF. For the CDR3, the DNA is TGTGCCAGCAGCTTTTTTTCTACCGGACAGGCCTACGAGCAGTACTTC. V and J are TRBV7-9 and TRBJ2-7; 7 bases fit TRBD1. Germline V gene lookup returns CDR1 SEHNR and CDR2 FQNEAQ (reference sequence). The CDR3 is 16 amino acids. The ends lost 3 bases at V and 2 bases at J; junction bases unmatched: 10.

This sequence joins TRBV6-6 and TRBJ1-2, with TRBD1 as a possible D gene (6 bases). The V gene lost 6 bases and the J gene lost 0 bases, with 14 bases spanning the gap. The CDR3 is 15 residues long. In germline, CDR1 is MNHNY, CDR2 SVGAGI (reference sequence). The CDR3 sequence is CASSSLQGTNYGYTF. CDR3 in DNA: TGTGCCAGCAGCAGTCTACAGGGAACTAACTATGGCTACACCTTC.